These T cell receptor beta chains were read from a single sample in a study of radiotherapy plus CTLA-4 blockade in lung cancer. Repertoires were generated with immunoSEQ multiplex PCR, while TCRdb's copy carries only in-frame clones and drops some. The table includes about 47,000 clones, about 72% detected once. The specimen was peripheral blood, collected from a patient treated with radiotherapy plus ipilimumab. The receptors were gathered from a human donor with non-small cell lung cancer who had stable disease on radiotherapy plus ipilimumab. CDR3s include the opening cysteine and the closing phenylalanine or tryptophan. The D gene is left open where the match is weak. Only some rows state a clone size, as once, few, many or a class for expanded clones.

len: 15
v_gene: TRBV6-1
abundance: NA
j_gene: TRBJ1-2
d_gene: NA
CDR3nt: TGTGCCAGCAGTCCGCGGGACGGATACTTCTATGGCTACACCTTC
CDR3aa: CASSPRDGYFYGYTF

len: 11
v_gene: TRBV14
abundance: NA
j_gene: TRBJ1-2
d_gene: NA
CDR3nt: TGTGCCAGCAGCCAGGGCTATGGCTACACCTTC
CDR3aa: CASSQGYGYTF

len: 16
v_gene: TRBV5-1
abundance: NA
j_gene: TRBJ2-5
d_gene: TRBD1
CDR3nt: TGCGCCAGCAGCTGGACCGGGACAGAGGTCCAAGAGACCCAGTACTTC
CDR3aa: CASSWTGTEVQETQYF

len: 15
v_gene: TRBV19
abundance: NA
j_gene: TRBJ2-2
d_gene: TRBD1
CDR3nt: TGTGCCAGTAGAAATTCACAGGGGGCCGCCGGGGAGCTGTTTTTT
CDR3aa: CASRNSQGAAGELFF

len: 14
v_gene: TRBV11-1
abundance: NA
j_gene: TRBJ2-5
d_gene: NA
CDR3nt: TGTGCCAGCAGCTTAGCGTTGAGCCAAGAGACCCAGTACTTC
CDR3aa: CASSLALSQETQYF

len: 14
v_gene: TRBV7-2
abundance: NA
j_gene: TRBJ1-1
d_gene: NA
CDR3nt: TGTGCCAGCAGCTTAGAGAGGGGGGAGCGTGAAGCTTTCTTT
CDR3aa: CASSLERGEREAFF

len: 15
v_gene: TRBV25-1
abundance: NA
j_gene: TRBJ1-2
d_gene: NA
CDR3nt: TGTGCCAGCAGTGATAGAGACATCCGAATCTATGGCTACACCTTC
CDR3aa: CASSDRDIRIYGYTF

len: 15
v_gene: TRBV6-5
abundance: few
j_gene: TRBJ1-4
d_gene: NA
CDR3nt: TGTGCCAGCAGTTACTCAGGGAATCTTAATGAAAAACTGTTTTTT
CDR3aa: CASSYSGNLNEKLFF

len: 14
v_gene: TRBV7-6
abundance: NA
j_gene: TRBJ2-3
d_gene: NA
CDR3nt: TGTGCCAGCAGCCCGCGCAGGGACACAGATACGCAGTATTTT
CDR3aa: CASSPRRDTDTQYF

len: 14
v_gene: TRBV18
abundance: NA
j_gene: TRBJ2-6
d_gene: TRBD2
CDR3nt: TGTGCCAGCTCGCCAGGGACTAGGGCCAACGTCCTGACTTTC
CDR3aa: CASSPGTRANVLTF

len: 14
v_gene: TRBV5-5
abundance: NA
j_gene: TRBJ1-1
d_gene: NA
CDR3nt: TGTGCCAGCAGCTCCGGACAGATAGTCACTGAAGCTTTCTTT
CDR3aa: CASSSGQIVTEAFF

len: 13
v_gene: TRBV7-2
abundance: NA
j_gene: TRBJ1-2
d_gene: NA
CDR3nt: TGTGCCAGCAGCCCACAGGGTGGGGATGGCTACACCTTC
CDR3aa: CASSPQGGDGYTF

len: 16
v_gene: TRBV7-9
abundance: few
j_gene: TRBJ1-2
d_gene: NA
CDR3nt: TGTGCCAGCAGCCGTAGATCAGGGGACGGGGGTGAGGGCTACACCTTC
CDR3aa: CASSRRSGDGGEGYTF

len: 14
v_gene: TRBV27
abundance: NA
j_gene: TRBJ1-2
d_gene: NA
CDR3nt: TGTGCCAGCAGGAAACCGGATAGGGGTCTTGGCTACACCTTC
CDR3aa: CASRKPDRGLGYTF

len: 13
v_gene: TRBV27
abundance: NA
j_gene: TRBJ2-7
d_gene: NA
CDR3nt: TGTGCCAGCAGTTCGGCACAGACCTACGAGCAGTACTTC
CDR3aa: CASSSAQTYEQYF

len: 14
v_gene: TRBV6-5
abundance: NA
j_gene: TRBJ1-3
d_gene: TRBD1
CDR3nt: TGTGCCAGCAGGCGGGACAGGGAAGGAAACACCATATATTTT
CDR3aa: CASRRDREGNTIYF

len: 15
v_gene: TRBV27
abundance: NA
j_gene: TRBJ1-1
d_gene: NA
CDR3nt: TGTGCCAGCAGAACCTATGGACAGCCGAACACTGAAGCTTTCTTT
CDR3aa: CASRTYGQPNTEAFF

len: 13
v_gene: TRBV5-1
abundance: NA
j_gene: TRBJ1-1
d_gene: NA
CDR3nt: TGCGCCAGCAGCTTCTCGGAGAACACTGAAGCTTTCTTT
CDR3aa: CASSFSENTEAFF

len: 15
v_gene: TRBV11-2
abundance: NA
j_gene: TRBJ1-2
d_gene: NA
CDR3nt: TGTGCCAGCAGCTTAGATCTCGGGGATTACTATGGCTACACCTTC
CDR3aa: CASSLDLGDYYGYTF

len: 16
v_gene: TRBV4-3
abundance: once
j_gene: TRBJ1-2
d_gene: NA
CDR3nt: TGCGCCAGCAGCCAAGATGGGGCAGTGGCAAAAGATGGCTACACCTTC
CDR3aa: CASSQDGAVAKDGYTF

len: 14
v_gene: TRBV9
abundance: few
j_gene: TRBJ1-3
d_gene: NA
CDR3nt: TGTGCCAGCTCAACGGGGGTAGCTGGAAACACCATATATTTT
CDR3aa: CASSTGVAGNTIYF

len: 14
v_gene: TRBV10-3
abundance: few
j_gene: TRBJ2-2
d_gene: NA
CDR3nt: TGTGCCATCGGGACTCAGGGGAACACCGGGGAGCTGTTTTTT
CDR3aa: CAIGTQGNTGELFF

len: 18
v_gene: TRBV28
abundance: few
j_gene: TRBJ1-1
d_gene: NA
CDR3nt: TGTGCCAGCAGTTTTACTGTTTCAGGGTCCCTTGAGAGGACTGAAGCTTTCTTT
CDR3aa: CASSFTVSGSLERTEAFF

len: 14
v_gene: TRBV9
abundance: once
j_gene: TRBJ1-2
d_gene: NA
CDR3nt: TGTGCCAGCAGCCCCGAGGGCATGAGCTATGGCTACACCTTC
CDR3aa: CASSPEGMSYGYTF

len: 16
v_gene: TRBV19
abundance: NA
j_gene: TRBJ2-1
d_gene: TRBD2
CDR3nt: TGTGCCAGTAGCCGCCAACTAGTAGGGAGGGGCAATGAGCAGTTCTTC
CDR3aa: CASSRQLVGRGNEQFF

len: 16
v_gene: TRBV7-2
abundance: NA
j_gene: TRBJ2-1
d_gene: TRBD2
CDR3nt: TGTGCCAGCAGCCCTAGTACGGGGGGTCCTTACAATGAGCAGTTCTTC
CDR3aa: CASSPSTGGPYNEQFF

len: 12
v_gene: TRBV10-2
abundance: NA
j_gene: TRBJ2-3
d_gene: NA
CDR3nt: TGCGCCAGCAGCCACACCGCAGATACGCAGTATTTT
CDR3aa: CASSHTADTQYF

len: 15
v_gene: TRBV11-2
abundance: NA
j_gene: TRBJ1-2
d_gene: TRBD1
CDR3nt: TGTGCCAGCAGCCCCTGGGGACAGGGCACCTATGGCTACACCTTC
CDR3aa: CASSPWGQGTYGYTF

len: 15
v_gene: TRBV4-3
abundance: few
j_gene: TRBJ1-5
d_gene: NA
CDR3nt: TGCGCCAGCAGCCAAGATCCCTATAGCAATCAGCCCCAGCATTTT
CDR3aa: CASSQDPYSNQPQHF

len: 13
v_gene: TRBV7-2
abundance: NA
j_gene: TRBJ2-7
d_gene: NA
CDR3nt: TGTGCCAGCAGTAACTTAGGATCCTACGAGCAGTACTTC
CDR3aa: CASSNLGSYEQYF

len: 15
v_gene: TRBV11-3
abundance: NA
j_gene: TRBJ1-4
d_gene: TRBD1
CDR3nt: TGTGCCAGCAGCCTACAGACAGGGCCTAATGAAAAACTGTTTTTT
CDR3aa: CASSLQTGPNEKLFF

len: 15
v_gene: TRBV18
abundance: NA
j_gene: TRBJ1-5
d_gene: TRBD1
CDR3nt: TGTGCCAGCTCACTAGGGACAGGCGTCAATCAGCCCCAGCATTTT
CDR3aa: CASSLGTGVNQPQHF

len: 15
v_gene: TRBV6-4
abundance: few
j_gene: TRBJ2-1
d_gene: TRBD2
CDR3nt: TGTGCCAGCAGTGACCCCCGGGGGGACCACAATGAGCAGTTCTTC
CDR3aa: CASSDPRGDHNEQFF

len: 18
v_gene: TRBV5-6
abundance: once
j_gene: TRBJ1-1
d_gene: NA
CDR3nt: TGTGCCAGCAGCCTCCCCTGGAGGAGGGTCATCATGAACACTGAAGCTTTCTTT
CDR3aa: CASSLPWRRVIMNTEAFF

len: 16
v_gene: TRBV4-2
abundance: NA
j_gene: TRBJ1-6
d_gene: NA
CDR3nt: TGTGCCAGCAGCGGTCCCGGGGTTGGTGGTAATTCACCCCTCCACTTT
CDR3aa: CASSGPGVGGNSPLHF

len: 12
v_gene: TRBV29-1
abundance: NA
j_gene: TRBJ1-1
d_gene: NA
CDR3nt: TGCAGCGTTGTAACAGTGAACACTGAAGCTTTCTTT
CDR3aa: CSVVTVNTEAFF

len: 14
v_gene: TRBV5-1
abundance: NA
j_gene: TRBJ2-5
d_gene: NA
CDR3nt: TGCGCCAGCAGCTTGGTCCCCCCCCAAGAGACCCAGTACTTC
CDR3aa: CASSLVPPQETQYF

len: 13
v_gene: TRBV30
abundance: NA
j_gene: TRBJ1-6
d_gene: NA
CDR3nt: TGTGCCTGGAGGGCGGGCGCCCCGAGACCCCTCCACTTT
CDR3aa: CAWRAGAPRPLHF

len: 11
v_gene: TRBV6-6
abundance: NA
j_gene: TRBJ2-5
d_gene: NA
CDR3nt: TGTGCCAGCAGAACCAAAGAGACCCAGTACTTC
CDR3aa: CASRTKETQYF

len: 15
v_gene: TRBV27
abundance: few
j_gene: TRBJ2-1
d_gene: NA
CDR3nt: TGTGCCAGCAGTTTTGCCATGAGCTCCTACAATGAGCAGTTCTTC
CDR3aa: CASSFAMSSYNEQFF

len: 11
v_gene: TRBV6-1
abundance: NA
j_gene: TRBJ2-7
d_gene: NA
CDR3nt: TGTGCCACGACACAGTTCTACGAGCAGTACTTC
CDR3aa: CATTQFYEQYF

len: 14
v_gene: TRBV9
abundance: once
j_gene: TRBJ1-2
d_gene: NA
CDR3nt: TGTGCCAGCAATCAGGGGTGGGGGCGCTATGGCTACACCTTC
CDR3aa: CASNQGWGRYGYTF

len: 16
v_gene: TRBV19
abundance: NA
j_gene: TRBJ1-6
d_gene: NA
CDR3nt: TGTGCCAGTAGTATATTGCCGAGCTCCTATAATTCACCCCTCCACTTT
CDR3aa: CASSILPSSYNSPLHF